This record concerns one T cell receptor beta chain sequence. The antigen is unknown. This record comes from a study of OX40 agonist ivuxolimab in advanced cancers. Method: immunoSEQ multiplex PCR; TCRdb's copy keeps in-frame clones and lacks some. Of about 45,000 clones detected, more than 75% appear once; the ten largest clones hold approximately 18%. General observations from the study: Both blood CD4+ and CD8+ T cells showed clonal growth by week 6 at 0.1 to 3.0 mg/kg.

The material was CD4+ or CD8+ T cells sorted from blood, obtained in a trial of the OX40 agonist ivuxolimab. The receptor comes from an adult with an advanced solid tumor such as melanoma, head and neck, liver or kidney cancer.

The DNA for the CDR3 is TGTGCCAGCAGAACCGGACAGGGAGATTCACCCCTCCACTTT. Residues: CASRTGQGDSPLHF. This sequence joins TRBV21-1 and TRBJ1-6; the table's D call, TRBD1, has no DNA check behind it. TRBV21-1 is classified as a pseudogene. There are 14 residues in the CDR3.